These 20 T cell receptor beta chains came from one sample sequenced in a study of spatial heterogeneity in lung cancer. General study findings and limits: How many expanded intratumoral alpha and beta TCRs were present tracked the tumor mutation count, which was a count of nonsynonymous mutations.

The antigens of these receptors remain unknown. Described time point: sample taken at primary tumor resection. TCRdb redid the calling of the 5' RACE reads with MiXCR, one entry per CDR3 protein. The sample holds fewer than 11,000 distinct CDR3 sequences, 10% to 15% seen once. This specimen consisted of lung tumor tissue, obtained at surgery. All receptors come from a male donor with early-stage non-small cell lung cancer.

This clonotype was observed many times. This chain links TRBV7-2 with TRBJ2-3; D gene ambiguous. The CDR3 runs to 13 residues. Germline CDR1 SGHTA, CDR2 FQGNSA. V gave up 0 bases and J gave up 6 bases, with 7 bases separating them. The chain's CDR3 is CASSLAGSDTQYF. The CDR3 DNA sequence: TGTGCCAGCAGCTTAGCCGGGTCGGATACGCAGTATTTT. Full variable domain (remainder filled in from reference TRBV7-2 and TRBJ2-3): GAGVSQSPSNKVTEKGKDVELRCDPISGHTALYWYRQSLGQGLEFLIYFQGNSAPDKSGLPSDRFSAERTGGSVSTLTIQRTQQEDSAVYLCASSLAGSDTQYFGPGTRLTVL.

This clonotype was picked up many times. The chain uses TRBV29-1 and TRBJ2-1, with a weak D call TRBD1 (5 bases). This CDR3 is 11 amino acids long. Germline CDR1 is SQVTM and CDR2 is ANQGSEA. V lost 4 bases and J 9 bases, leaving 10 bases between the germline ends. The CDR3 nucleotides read TGCAGCGTTGGTGTTAGGGGTGAGCAGTTCTTC. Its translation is CSVGVRGEQFF.

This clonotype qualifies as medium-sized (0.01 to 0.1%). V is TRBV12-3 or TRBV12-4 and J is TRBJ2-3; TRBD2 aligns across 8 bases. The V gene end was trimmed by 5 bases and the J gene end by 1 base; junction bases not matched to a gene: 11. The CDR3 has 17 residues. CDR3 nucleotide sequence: TGTGCCAGCAGTCCATCACGCGGGGGGCATGGCACAGATACGCAGTATTTT. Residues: CASSPSRGGHGTDTQYF.

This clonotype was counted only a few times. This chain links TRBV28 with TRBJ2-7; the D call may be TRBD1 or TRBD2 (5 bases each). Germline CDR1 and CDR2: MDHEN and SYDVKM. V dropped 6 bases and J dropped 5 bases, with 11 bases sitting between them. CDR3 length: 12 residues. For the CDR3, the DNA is TGTGCCAGCAGGAACTGGGGACACGAGCAGTACTTC. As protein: CASRNWGHEQYF.

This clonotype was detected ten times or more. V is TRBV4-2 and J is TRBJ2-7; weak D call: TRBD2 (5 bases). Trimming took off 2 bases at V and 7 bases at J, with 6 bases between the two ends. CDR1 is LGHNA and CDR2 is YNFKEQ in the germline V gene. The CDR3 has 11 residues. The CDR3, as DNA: TGTGCCAGCAGCCAACGCGGGGAGCAGTACTTC. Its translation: CASSQRGEQYF.

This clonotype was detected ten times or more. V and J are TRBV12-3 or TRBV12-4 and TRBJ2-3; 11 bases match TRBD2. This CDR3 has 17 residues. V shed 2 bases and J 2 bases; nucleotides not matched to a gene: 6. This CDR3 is CASSLQIAGGFTDTQYF. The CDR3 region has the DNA TGTGCCAGCAGTTTACAAATAGCGGGAGGGTTCACAGATACGCAGTATTTT.

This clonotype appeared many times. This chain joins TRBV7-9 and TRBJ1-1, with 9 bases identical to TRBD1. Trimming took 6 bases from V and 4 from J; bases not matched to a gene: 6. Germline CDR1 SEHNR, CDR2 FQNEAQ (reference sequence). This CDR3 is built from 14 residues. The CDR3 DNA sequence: TGTGCCAGCAGTCCACAGGGGGCAGGCACTGAAGCTTTCTTT. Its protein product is CASSPQGAGTEAFF. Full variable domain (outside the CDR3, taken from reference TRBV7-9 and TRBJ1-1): DTGVSQNPRHKITKRGQNVTFRCDPISEHNRLYWYRQTLGQGPEFLTYFQNEAQLEKSRLLSDRFSAERPKGSFSTLEIQRTEQGDSAMYLCASSPQGAGTEAFFGQGTRLTVV.

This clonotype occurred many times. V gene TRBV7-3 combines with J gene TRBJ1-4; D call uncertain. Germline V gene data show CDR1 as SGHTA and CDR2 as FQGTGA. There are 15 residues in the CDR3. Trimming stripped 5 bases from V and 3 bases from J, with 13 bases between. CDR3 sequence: CASSASGSANEKLFF. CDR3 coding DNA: TGTGCCAGCAGCGCCTCAGGCTCGGCTAATGAAAAACTGTTTTTT.

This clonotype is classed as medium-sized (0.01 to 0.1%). CDR3 nucleotides: TGTGCCAGCAGCTCGGCAGGACAGGGAAAGACTGAAGCTTTCTTT. The encoded protein is CASSSAGQGKTEAFF. This chain joins TRBV11-2 and TRBJ1-1, with 8 bases fitting TRBD1. CDR3 length: 15 residues. V trimming: 4 bases; J trimming: 5 bases; junction bases outside the gene matches: 9. The V gene's germline CDR1 is SGHAT and CDR2 FQNNGV.

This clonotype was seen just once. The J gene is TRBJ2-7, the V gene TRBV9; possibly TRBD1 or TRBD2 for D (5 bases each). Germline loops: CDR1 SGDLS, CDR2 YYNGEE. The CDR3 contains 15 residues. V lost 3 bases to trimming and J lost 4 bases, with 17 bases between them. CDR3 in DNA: TGTGCCAGCAGCGAAAGACCGGGACGCTCTTACGAGCAGTACTTC. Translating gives CASSERPGRSYEQYF.

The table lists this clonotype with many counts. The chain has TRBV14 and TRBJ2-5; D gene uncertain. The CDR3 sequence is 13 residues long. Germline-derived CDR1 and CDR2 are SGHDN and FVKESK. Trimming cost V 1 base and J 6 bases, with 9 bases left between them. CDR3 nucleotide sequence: TGTGCCAGCAGCCAAGGGTCGGTCCAGACCCAGTACTTC. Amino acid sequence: CASSQGSVQTQYF.

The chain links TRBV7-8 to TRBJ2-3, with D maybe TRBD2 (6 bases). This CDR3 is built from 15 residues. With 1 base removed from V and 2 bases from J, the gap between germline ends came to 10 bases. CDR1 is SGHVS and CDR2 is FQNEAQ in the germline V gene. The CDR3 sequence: CASSLVGGHTDTQYF. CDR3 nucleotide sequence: TGTGCCAGCAGCTTAGTCGGGGGTCACACAGATACGCAGTATTTT.

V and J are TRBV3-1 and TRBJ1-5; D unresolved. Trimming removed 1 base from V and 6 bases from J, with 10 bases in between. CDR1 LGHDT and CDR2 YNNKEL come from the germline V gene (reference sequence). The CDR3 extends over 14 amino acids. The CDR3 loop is CASSQGHGGQPQHF. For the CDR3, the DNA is TGTGCCAGCAGCCAAGGACACGGAGGTCAGCCCCAGCATTTT.

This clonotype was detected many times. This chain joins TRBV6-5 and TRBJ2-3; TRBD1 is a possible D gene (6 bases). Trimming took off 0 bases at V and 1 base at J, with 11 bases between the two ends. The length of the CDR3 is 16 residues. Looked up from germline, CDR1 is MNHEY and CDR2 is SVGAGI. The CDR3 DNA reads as TGTGCCAGCAGTTACTCGCGGACAGTTGGCACAGATACGCAGTATTTT. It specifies CASSYSRTVGTDTQYF.

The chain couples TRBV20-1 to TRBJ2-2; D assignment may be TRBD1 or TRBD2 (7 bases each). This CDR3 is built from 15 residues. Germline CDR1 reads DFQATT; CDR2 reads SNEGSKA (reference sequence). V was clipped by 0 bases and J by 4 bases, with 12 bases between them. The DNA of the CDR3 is TGCAGTGCTAGAGAACAGGGGAGGGTCACCGGGGAGCTGTTTTTT. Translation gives CSAREQGRVTGELFF.

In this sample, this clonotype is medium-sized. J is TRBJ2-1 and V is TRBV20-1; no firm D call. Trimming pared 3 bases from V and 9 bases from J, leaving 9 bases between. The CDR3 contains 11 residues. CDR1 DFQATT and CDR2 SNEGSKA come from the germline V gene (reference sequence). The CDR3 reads CSASRVGEQFF. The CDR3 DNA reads TGCAGTGCTAGCAGAGTAGGTGAGCAGTTCTTC.

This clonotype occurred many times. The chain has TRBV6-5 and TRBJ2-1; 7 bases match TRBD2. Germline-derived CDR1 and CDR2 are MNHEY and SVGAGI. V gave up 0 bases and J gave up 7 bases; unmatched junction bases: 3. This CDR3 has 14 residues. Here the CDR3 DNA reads TGTGCCAGCAGTTACTCGAGGCGGGGGAATGAGCAGTTCTTC. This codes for CASSYSRRGNEQFF.

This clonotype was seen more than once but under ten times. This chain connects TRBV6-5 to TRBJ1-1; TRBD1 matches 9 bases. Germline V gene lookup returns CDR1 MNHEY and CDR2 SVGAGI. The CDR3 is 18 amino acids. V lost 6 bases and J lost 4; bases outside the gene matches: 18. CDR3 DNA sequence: TGTGCCAGCAGACCCCGACCGGGACAGGGCAGGTGGGGCACTGAAGCTTTCTTT. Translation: CASRPRPGQGRWGTEAFF.

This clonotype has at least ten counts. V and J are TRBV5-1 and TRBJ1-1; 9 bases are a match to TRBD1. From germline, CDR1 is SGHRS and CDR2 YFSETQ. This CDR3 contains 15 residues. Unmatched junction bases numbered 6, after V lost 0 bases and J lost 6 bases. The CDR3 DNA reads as TGCGCCAGCAGCTTGGCCGGGGACAGGGCCTCTGAAGCTTTCTTT. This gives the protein CASSLAGDRASEAFF.

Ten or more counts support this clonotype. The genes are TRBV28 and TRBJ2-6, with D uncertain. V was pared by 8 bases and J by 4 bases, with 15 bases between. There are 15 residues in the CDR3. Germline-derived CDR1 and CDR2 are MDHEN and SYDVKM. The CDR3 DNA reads TGTGCCAGCTCAGGATTCTATGGAGGGGCCAACGTCCTGACTTTC. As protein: CASSGFYGGANVLTF.